The 30 T cell receptor beta chains reported below all come from one sample, sequenced in a study of blood T cell repertoires in COVID-19. Clones were sequenced by immunoSEQ multiplex PCR, and TCRdb holds only the in-frame ones, with some missing. In the table there are roughly 80,000 clones, 81% of which are singletons. The sample was peripheral blood. Every receptor here comes from a man at least 80 years old with acute or convalescent COVID-19.

The gene calls are TRBV4-2 and TRBJ2-7; TRBD1 is a possible D gene (7 bases). Trimming took 0 bases from V and 3 from J, leaving 12 bases between them. The CDR3 is made up of 15 amino acids. The germline gives CDR1 LGHNA, CDR2 YNFKEQ. The CDR3 coding sequence is TGTGCCAGCAGCCAAGATGCAGGGGGGTACTACGAGCAGTACTTC. Protein: CASSQDAGGYYEQYF.

This clone appeared once. The J gene is TRBJ2-7, the V gene TRBV7-8, with TRBD1 matching over 8 bases. The junction had 6 bases not matched to a gene; V was cut back by 4 bases and J by 4 bases. This CDR3 contains 14 residues. Germline assignment: CDR1 SGHVS and CDR2 FQNEAQ. CDR3 in DNA: TGTGCCAGCAGCTCAAGACAGGGGCGGTACGAGCAGTACTTC. Protein product: CASSSRQGRYEQYF.

J is TRBJ2-2 and V is TRBV28; the D gene is possibly TRBD2 (6 bases). The ends were cut back, 5 bases at V and 6 bases at J, with 16 bases in the middle. CDR3 length: 15 amino acids. The germline V gene encodes CDR1 MDHEN and CDR2 SYDVKM. The CDR3 reads CASSPRLVWAGELFF. The CDR3 region has the DNA TGTGCCAGCAGTCCCCGACTAGTCTGGGCCGGGGAGCTGTTTTTT.

The rearrangement joins TRBV19 to TRBJ2-1; tentative D call: TRBD2 (5 bases). Trimming removed 6 bases at V and 0 bases at J, with 9 bases between. The CDR3 has 14 residues. From germline, CDR1 is LNHDA and CDR2 SQIVND (reference sequence). The CDR3 loop reads CASRRAVSYNEQFF. CDR3 coding DNA: TGTGCCAGTAGGCGAGCGGTCTCCTACAATGAGCAGTTCTTC.

The V and J genes are TRBV5-1 and TRBJ2-3; D call uncertain. Germline V lookup: CDR1 SGHRS, CDR2 YFSETQ. This CDR3 has 14 amino acids. The V end lost 0 bases, the J end lost 4 bases, and 9 bases lay between the germline ends. In DNA, the CDR3 is TGCGCCAGCAGCTTGGGCATTATAGCAGATACGCAGTATTTT. Its translation: CASSLGIIADTQYF.

The V call is TRBV6-5, the J call TRBJ1-1, with TRBD1 matching 8 bases. With V trimmed by 6 bases and J by 9 bases, 15 bases remained unmatched. The CDR3 is 15 residues long. Germline V gene data show CDR1 as MNHEY and CDR2 as SVGAGI. Written as DNA, the CDR3 is TGTGCCAGCAGATTTACAGGGGGGCCGGGTGGTAAAGCTTTCTTT. Amino acids: CASRFTGGPGGKAFF.

The V call is TRBV27, the J call TRBJ2-1; 8 bases match TRBD2. The CDR3 totals 15 residues. J was trimmed by 3 bases and V by 3 bases; bases with no gene match: 4. The V gene's germline CDR1 is MNHEY and CDR2 SMNVEV (reference sequence). CDR3 region: CASSFSGGLYNEQFF. For the CDR3, the DNA is TGTGCCAGCAGTTTTTCGGGGGGGCTCTACAATGAGCAGTTCTTC.

The chain uses TRBV6-5 and TRBJ1-4; D not resolved. Germline-derived CDR1 and CDR2 are MNHEY and SVGAGI. V lost 5 bases to trimming and J lost 8 bases, with 9 bases between them. This CDR3 is 12 amino acids long. CDR3 sequence (DNA): TGTGCCAGCAGTACCTCGCGGGAAAAACTGTTTTTT. Amino acid sequence: CASSTSREKLFF.

This clone showed up just once. The chain links TRBV28 to TRBJ2-7, with TRBD2 matching 15 bases. The germline CDR1 and CDR2 sequences are MDHEN and SYDVKM. Trimming took 3 bases from V and 2 from J; bases not matched to a gene: 8. The length of the CDR3 is 18 residues. The CDR3 spells CASSFQFGTSGGTYEQYF. The CDR3 nucleotides are TGTGCCAGCAGTTTCCAATTCGGGACTAGCGGGGGGACCTACGAGCAGTACTTC. Variable domain in full (rest from reference TRBV28 and TRBJ2-7): DVKVTQSSRYLVKRTGEKVFLECVQDMDHENMFWYRQDPGLGLRLIYFSYDVKMKEKGDIPEGYSVSREKKERFSLILESASTNQTSMYLCASSFQFGTSGGTYEQYFGPGTRLTVT.

The V and J genes are TRBV6-1 and TRBJ1-1, with D maybe TRBD1 (5 bases). Germline V lookup: CDR1 MNHNS, CDR2 SASEGT. This CDR3 is 15 amino acids long. Trimming stripped 2 bases from V and 4 bases from J, with 14 bases between. CDR3 sequence reads: CASSEKGRLGTEAFF. The CDR3, as DNA: TGTGCCAGCAGTGAAAAGGGGAGGTTGGGCACTGAAGCTTTCTTT.

The rearrangement uses TRBV13 and TRBJ2-7, with 9 bases aligning to TRBD2. Germline lookup yields CDR1 PRHDT and CDR2 FYEKMQ (reference sequence). V shed 1 base and J 4 bases; nucleotides not matched to a gene: 5. The CDR3 loop spans 15 amino acids. CDR3 in amino acids: CASSLEGSGRYEQYF. DNA for the CDR3: TGTGCCAGCAGCTTAGAGGGTAGCGGGAGATACGAGCAGTACTTC.

V and J are TRBV18 and TRBJ2-1; 8 bases match TRBD1. The germline gives CDR1 KGHSH, CDR2 LQKENI. Trimming cost V 5 bases and J 0 bases; bases outside gene matches: 3. This CDR3 region has 15 residues. DNA for the CDR3: TGTGCCAGCTCAGCAACAGGGGGCTCCTACAATGAGCAGTTCTTC. Translating gives CASSATGGSYNEQFF.

The rearrangement links TRBV6-5 to TRBJ1-2; no clear D. The CDR3 is 12 residues long. Germline V gives CDR1 MNHEY, CDR2 SVGAGI. Trimming pared 6 bases from V and 7 bases from J, leaving 12 bases between. Here the CDR3 DNA reads TGTGCCAGCAGGGGAGCCACGGGTGGCTACACCTTC. It yields the protein CASRGATGGYTF.

The chain couples TRBV5-6 to TRBJ2-3; 7 nucleotides match TRBD2. Germline trimming cut 4 bases from V and 6 bases from J; bases unmatched to any gene: 8. This CDR3 has 14 residues. Germline-derived CDR1 and CDR2 are SGHDT and YYEEEE. CDR3 region: CASSAGVGADTQYF. The CDR3 coding sequence is TGTGCCAGCAGCGCGGGGGTAGGGGCGGATACGCAGTATTTT.

This chain joins TRBV19 and TRBJ2-7; 11 bases match TRBD2. The J segment lost 6 bases and the V segment lost 2 bases, leaving 6 bases of the junction unmatched. Germline V lookup: CDR1 LNHDA, CDR2 SQIVND (reference sequence). The CDR3 sequence is 15 residues long. CDR3 residues: CASSISLAGGLEQYF. DNA of the CDR3: TGTGCCAGTAGTATAAGCCTAGCGGGAGGCCTCGAGCAGTACTTC.

The genes are TRBV7-2 and TRBJ2-3, with D tentatively TRBD1 (6 bases). The CDR3 loop spans 14 amino acids. V was trimmed by 3 bases and J by 6 bases, leaving 13 bases between them. In germline, CDR1 is SGHTA, CDR2 FQGNSA. In DNA, the CDR3 is TGTGCCAGCAGCTTCGCAGGGGCATCCGATACGCAGTATTTT. It translates to CASSFAGASDTQYF.

This rearrangement joins TRBV29-1 to TRBJ1-5; D might be TRBD1 (5 bases). Germline assignment: CDR1 SQVTM and CDR2 ANQGSEA. This CDR3 has 14 amino acids. Trimming removed 5 bases from V and 5 bases from J, with 16 bases in between. The CDR3 spells CSVRGVGSHQPQHF. CDR3 in DNA: TGCAGCGTTAGGGGCGTTGGGTCGCATCAGCCCCAGCATTTT.

A few counts support this clone. This chain uses TRBV4-1 with TRBJ2-7, with D perhaps TRBD2 (5 bases). The germline V and J ends were trimmed by 4 bases and 0 bases, with 16 bases remaining between them. The CDR3 loop spans 16 amino acids. The germline V gene has CDR1 MGHRA and CDR2 YSYEKL. This CDR3 is CASSLTWTGSSYEQYF. The CDR3 region has the DNA TGCGCCAGCAGCCTGACCTGGACTGGGAGCTCCTACGAGCAGTACTTC.

This clone was recorded a few times. The genes are TRBV29-1 and TRBJ2-2; D is unclear. The germline V gene encodes CDR1 SQVTM and CDR2 ANQGSEA. The CDR3 covers 12 residues. Deletions cut 4 bases from V and 7 bases from J, with 10 bases between. The CDR3 region has the DNA TGCAGCGTTGTGTTAGCAAGCGGGGAGCTGTTTTTT. Protein sequence: CSVVLASGELFF.

The chain uses TRBV5-6 and TRBJ2-1, with 7 bases matching TRBD1. V was pared by 4 bases and J by 7 bases, with 8 bases of the junction left unmatched. CDR1 and CDR2 (germline): SGHDT, YYEEEE. CDR3 length: 14 amino acids. The CDR3 DNA reads as TGTGCCAGCAGCGGAAAGGGACAGACTAATGAGCAGTTCTTC. Translation: CASSGKGQTNEQFF. The variable domain in full, with the rest retrieved from reference TRBV5-6 and TRBJ2-1, is DAGVTQSPTHLIKTRGQQVTLRCSPKSGHDTVSWYQQALGQGPQFIFQYYEEEERQRGNFPDRFSGHQFPNYSSELNVNALLLGDSALYLCASSGKGQTNEQFFGPGTRLTVL.

This chain connects TRBV2 to TRBJ1-2; D is unresolved. Trimming stripped 7 bases from V and 4 bases from J, with 10 bases between. The germline gives CDR1 SNHLY, CDR2 FYNNEI. CDR3 length equals 12 residues. The CDR3: CASTGETYGYTF. CDR3 nucleotide sequence: TGTGCCAGCACCGGGGAGACCTATGGCTACACCTTC.

The J gene is TRBJ2-1, the V gene TRBV19; the match to TRBD2 covers 8 bases. Trimming at V came to 0 bases and at J to 2 bases, leaving 3 bases not matched to a gene. From germline, CDR1 is LNHDA and CDR2 SQIVND (reference sequence). This CDR3 region has 16 residues. CDR3 DNA: TGTGCCAGTAGTATAGAGGGACTAGGAACCTACAATGAGCAGTTCTTC. Its protein product is CASSIEGLGTYNEQFF. Variable domain in full (rest from reference TRBV19 and TRBJ2-1): DGGITQSPKYLFRKEGQNVTLSCEQNLNHDAMYWYRQDPGQGLRLIYYSQIVNDFQKGDIAEGYSVSREKKESFPLTVTSAQKNPTAFYLCASSIEGLGTYNEQFFGPGTRLTVL.

This clone has just one count. The rearrangement links TRBV12-3 or TRBV12-4 to TRBJ1-1, with D possibly matching TRBD1 (6 bases). Trimming removed 4 bases from V and 11 bases from J, with 11 bases in between. This CDR3 has 11 residues. Here the CDR3 DNA reads TGTGCCAGCAGTTCCCAGGGGATGGCTTTCTTT. It is translated as CASSSQGMAFF.

The rearrangement links TRBV7-2 to TRBJ2-5, with 10 bases matching TRBD1. This CDR3 is built from 17 residues. Germline CDR1 reads SGHTA; CDR2 reads FQGNSA. J was trimmed by 5 bases and V by 6 bases; bases with no gene match: 15. CDR3 loop: CASSPKLPGQGQETQYF. In DNA, the CDR3 is TGTGCCAGCAGTCCTAAGCTCCCGGGACAGGGGCAGGAGACCCAGTACTTC.

This clone came up many times. The chain employs TRBV19 and TRBJ1-2; tentatively, D is TRBD1 (6 bases). The V and J ends lost 6 bases and 4 bases respectively, with 12 bases between them. Germline CDR1 reads LNHDA; CDR2 reads SQIVND (reference sequence). There are 13 residues in the CDR3. The CDR3 nucleotides read TGTGCCAGTAGGATTCAGGGGTCCTATGGCTACACCTTC. Residues: CASRIQGSYGYTF.

This clone occurred once. The chain joins TRBV5-1 to TRBJ1-2; no clear D. CDR1 is SGHRS, CDR2 YFSETQ, per germline. Trimming took off 0 bases at V and 4 bases at J, with 10 bases between the two ends. The CDR3 length is 14 residues. The CDR3 here is CASSLEPSSYGYTF. In DNA, the CDR3 is TGCGCCAGCAGCTTGGAACCCTCTAGCTATGGCTACACCTTC.

The chain uses TRBV6-2 or TRBV6-3 and TRBJ2-7; tentatively, D is TRBD2 (6 bases). Per the germline V gene, CDR1 is MNHEY and CDR2 is SVGEGT. The CDR3 sequence is 15 residues long. V was cut by 1 base and J by 3 bases, with 13 bases left in between. The CDR3 spells CASSYYGGTLYEQYF. The CDR3 bases are TGTGCCAGCAGTTACTATGGCGGGACGCTCTACGAGCAGTACTTC.

The genes are TRBV27 and TRBJ1-2, with 9 bases that match TRBD1. CDR3 length: 15 residues. Germline-derived CDR1 and CDR2 are MNHEY and SMNVEV (reference sequence). Losses at the gene ends were 8 bases for V and 3 bases for J; bases not matched to a gene: 10. The CDR3 loop is CASHYRGPADYGYTF. Written as DNA, the CDR3 is TGTGCCAGCCATTACAGGGGGCCTGCGGACTATGGCTACACCTTC.

V is TRBV18 and J is TRBJ2-2; the match to TRBD2 covers 11 bases. The CDR3 is 19 amino acids. J lost 5 bases, V lost 0 bases, and 11 bases had no gene match. Germline-derived CDR1 and CDR2 are KGHSH and LQKENI. The DNA for the CDR3 is TGTGCCAGCTCACCACCGCTCTCATTGGCTAGCGGGAGGACCGGGGAGCTGTTTTTT. Encoded protein: CASSPPLSLASGRTGELFF.

The chain has TRBV18 and TRBJ2-7; D gene uncertain. The V end lost 6 bases, the J end lost 6 bases, and 9 bases lay between the germline ends. The CDR3 has 11 amino acids. CDR1 is KGHSH and CDR2 is LQKENI in the germline V gene. CDR3 in DNA: TGTGCCAGCTCCAACCGAGGCGAGCAGTACTTC. It is translated as CASSNRGEQYF.